This entry describes one T cell receptor beta chain. What it binds is not known. The entry originates in a study of radiation and T cells in renal cell carcinoma. Study overall: Nephrectomy followed 15 Gy stereotactic body radiation by 4 weeks.

Sequenced by immunoSEQ multiplex PCR; TCRdb stores in-frame clones only, minus some. Of about 130,000 clones listed, about 88% are singletons. V lost 6 bases and J 5 bases, leaving 7 bases between the germline ends. The CDR3 runs to 11 residues. CDR1 and CDR2 from the germline V gene are SEHNR and FQNEAQ (reference sequence). General study points: From baseline, blood top tumor clonotypes peaked at 2 weeks post-radiation.

Indicated time point: baseline pretreatment blood. Specified treatment: 15 Gy SBRT to primary tumor, nephrectomy 4 weeks later. This renal cell carcinoma was of the clear cell type. The sequences come from blood, collected from a patient whose treatment included radiotherapy and nephrectomy. The clonotype originates from a woman between 50 and 59 years old with renal cell carcinoma. V and J are TRBV7-9 and TRBJ1-1; TRBD1 might be the D (5 bases). The CDR3 DNA reads as TGTGCCAGCAGTGAGGGGACTGAAGCTTTCTTT. Translated: CASSEGTEAFF.